This record covers a single T cell receptor (beta chain). Its target is not known. The table came from immunoSEQ multiplex PCR; TCRdb's copy has only in-frame clones and leaves some out. The sample carries about 89,000 clones, 75% to 90% recorded once. The data stem from a study of T cell responses to AZD1222 COVID-19 vaccine. Study-wide points: Among the donors, most were white British and more were female, and clonal diversity was possibly underestimated. Unmutated variant regions reportedly attract nearly half of all spike-specific TCRs.

The starting material was peripheral blood, obtained 28 days after the second AZD1222 dose. This clonotype was sampled from an adult who received the AZD1222 COVID-19 vaccine.

The CDR3 DNA sequence: TGTGCCACCAGTGATTTAGGGGGCTATGGCTACACCTTC. Encoded protein: CATSDLGGYGYTF. This chain connects TRBV24-1 to TRBJ1-2, with a tentative D call TRBD1 (6 bases). V lost 1 base, J lost 4 bases, and 6 bases lay in between. Germline loops: CDR1 KGHDR, CDR2 SFDVKD. This CDR3 contains 13 residues.